Each of the 16 T cell receptor beta chains below was sequenced from the same sample in a study of cytomegalovirus exposure and HLA in healthy donors. The data were produced by immunoSEQ multiplex PCR, yet TCRdb's version contains in-frame clones alone and is incomplete. The sample includes fewer than 70,000 clones, 90% of them seen just once. The sample comprised PBMCs. These receptor sequences come from a man between 18 and 29 years old in good health and CMV-seronegative.

V usage is TRBV5-1 and J usage is TRBJ2-7; 9 nucleotides agree with TRBD1. The germline V gene encodes CDR1 SGHRS and CDR2 YFSETQ. The J segment lost 3 bases and the V segment lost 6 bases, leaving 10 bases of the junction unmatched. CDR3 length: 15 amino acids. This CDR3 reads CASTLTAGQGYEQYF. CDR3 nucleotide sequence: TGCGCCAGCACCCTGACCGCGGGACAGGGCTACGAGCAGTACTTC.

This clone was counted once. The V gene is TRBV30, the J gene TRBJ2-5, with D maybe TRBD1 (5 bases). This CDR3 contains 14 residues. V was clipped by 2 bases and J by 4 bases, with 14 bases between them. Looked up from germline, CDR1 is GTSNPN and CDR2 is SVGIG (reference sequence). CDR3 in DNA: TGTGCCTGGAGTCTAGGGGTCGGAGTAGAGACCCAGTACTTC. This encodes CAWSLGVGVETQYF. Full variable domain (rest looked up from reference TRBV30 and TRBJ2-5): SQTIHQWPATLVQPVGSPLSLECTVEGTSNPNLYWYRQAAGRGLQLLFYSVGIGQISSEVPQNLSASRPQDRQFILSSKKLLLSDSGFYLCAWSLGVGVETQYFGPGTRLLVL.

As DNA, the CDR3 is TGTGCCAGTAGTACCAAAACCGCGGGCAATGAGCAGTTCTTC. It yields the protein CASSTKTAGNEQFF. This rearrangement joins TRBV19 to TRBJ2-1; D is possibly TRBD2 (5 bases). The CDR3 covers 14 residues. Trimming removed 4 bases at V and 6 bases at J, with 13 bases between. Per germline, CDR1 LNHDA and CDR2 SQIVND (reference sequence).

V and J are TRBV30 and TRBJ2-2; 8 bases fit TRBD1. The V gene's germline CDR1 is GTSNPN and CDR2 SVGIG (reference sequence). The CDR3 extends over 16 amino acids. V dropped 4 bases and J dropped 0; count of bases not matched to a gene: 7. CDR3 residues: CAWTGGALANTGELFF. CDR3 bases: TGTGCCTGGACAGGGGGCGCGTTAGCGAACACCGGGGAGCTGTTTTTT.

This clone was recorded only once. V is TRBV27 and J is TRBJ2-5; TRBD1 matches at 8 bases. Germline V CDR1 and CDR2: MNHEY, SMNVEV (reference sequence). Germline trimming cut 6 bases from V and 5 bases from J; bases unmatched to any gene: 11. The CDR3 covers 15 residues. The CDR3 loop reads CASSPPGQGGETQYF. The CDR3 bases are TGTGCCAGCAGCCCCCCTGGACAGGGCGGGGAGACCCAGTACTTC.

The chain's CDR3 is CAWSFGDNEQFF. As DNA, the CDR3 is TGTGCCTGGAGTTTCGGTGACAATGAGCAGTTCTTC. The chain employs TRBV30 and TRBJ2-1; no definite D call. Germline V gene sequence: CDR1 GTSNPN, CDR2 SVGIG (reference sequence). CDR3 length: 12 residues. Trimming pared 2 bases from V and 5 bases from J, leaving 7 bases between.

Only one count was recorded for this clone. The chain combines TRBV10-3 with TRBJ2-1; 9 nucleotides match TRBD2. Germline CDR1 reads ENHRY; CDR2 reads SYGVKD. The CDR3 totals 14 residues. V was pared by 7 bases and J by 3 bases, with 4 bases of the junction left unmatched. Here the CDR3 reads CAITPSGDYNEQFF. DNA for the CDR3: TGTGCCATCACCCCTAGCGGGGACTACAATGAGCAGTTCTTC.

This chain joins TRBV6-1 and TRBJ2-1; no clear D gene. Deletions cut 6 bases from V and 2 bases from J, with 14 bases between. Germline CDR1 MNHNS, CDR2 SASEGT. The CDR3 loop spans 15 amino acids. Here the CDR3 reads CASRIDSLPYNEQFF. The DNA of the CDR3 is TGTGCCAGCAGGATAGACTCGCTCCCCTACAATGAGCAGTTCTTC.

In this sample, this clone turned up a few times. The rearrangement uses TRBV7-9 and TRBJ1-2; D gene uncertain. This CDR3 has 14 residues. CDR1 and CDR2 from the germline V gene are SEHNR and FQNEAQ (reference sequence). Trimming left V 2 bases short and J 8 bases short, with 15 bases between. CDR3 DNA sequence: TGTGCCAGCAGCTTACTCTGGCTCAGCGGAGGCTACACCTTC. Amino acid sequence: CASSLLWLSGGYTF.

V and J are TRBV10-1 and TRBJ2-7; tentative D call: TRBD2 (5 bases). CDR1 and CDR2 (germline): WNHNN, SYGVQD (reference sequence). The CDR3 is 14 residues long. Trimming removed 2 bases at V and 4 bases at J, with 12 bases between. The CDR3 DNA follows: TGCGCCAGCAGTGAGGGAGGTGATGGGTACGAGCAGTACTTC. It translates to CASSEGGDGYEQYF.

The V call is TRBV5-1, the J call TRBJ2-3; 11 bases agree with TRBD2. Trimming removed 4 bases from V and 4 bases from J; junction bases left unmatched: 8. Germline-derived CDR1 and CDR2 are SGHRS and YFSETQ. The CDR3 loop spans 16 amino acids. The CDR3 protein is CASSVEGLAVADTQYF. The CDR3 nucleotides are TGCGCCAGCAGCGTCGAGGGACTAGCGGTCGCAGATACGCAGTATTTT.

The chain employs TRBV5-1 and TRBJ2-1; TRBD2 agrees at 12 bases. Germline assignment: CDR1 SGHRS and CDR2 YFSETQ. This CDR3 region has 14 residues. V gave up 3 bases and J gave up 8 bases; unmatched junction bases: 3. The CDR3 DNA is TGCGCCAGCAGCTCGACTAGCGGGAGTGATGAGCAGTTCTTC. It encodes CASSSTSGSDEQFF.

The chain has TRBV19 and TRBJ2-1, with 9 bases that match TRBD2. Germline-derived CDR1 and CDR2 are LNHDA and SQIVND (reference sequence). V dropped 3 bases and J dropped 4; count of bases not matched to a gene: 13. This CDR3 is 18 amino acids long. CDR3: CASSMGLAGFSVYNEQFF. In DNA, the CDR3 is TGTGCCAGTAGTATGGGGCTAGCGGGATTTTCCGTTTACAATGAGCAGTTCTTC.

This clone was recorded once. The V and J genes are TRBV6-1 and TRBJ2-2, with 7 nucleotides matching TRBD2. The length of the CDR3 is 15 residues. Germline values: CDR1 MNHNS, CDR2 SASEGT. The J segment lost 2 bases and the V segment lost 7 bases, leaving 7 bases of the junction unmatched. The CDR3 reads CASTGGGTNTGELFF. In DNA form, the CDR3 reads TGTGCCAGCACTGGGGGAGGGACCAACACCGGGGAGCTGTTTTTT.

The V call is TRBV5-1, the J call TRBJ1-1; D remains unclear. Germline CDR1 and CDR2: SGHRS and YFSETQ. The CDR3 consists of 14 residues. V shed 6 bases and J shed 4 bases, with 16 bases lying between them. DNA for the CDR3: TGCGCCAGCACCTTTGTCCCGGGAAGCACTGAAGCTTTCTTT. This encodes CASTFVPGSTEAFF.

CDR3 region: CASSLLGQGNYGYTF. As DNA, the CDR3 is TGCGCCAGCAGCTTGTTGGGACAGGGGAACTATGGCTACACCTTC. The chain has TRBV5-1 and TRBJ1-2, with 10 bases fitting TRBD1. Germline values: CDR1 SGHRS, CDR2 YFSETQ. This CDR3 contains 15 residues. With V trimmed by 1 base and J by 2 bases, 2 bases remained unmatched.